Listed below are T cell receptor beta chains from one sample, sequenced in a study of blood T cell repertoires in COVID-19. Clones were read by immunoSEQ multiplex PCR, and TCRdb kept only the in-frame ones, dropping some. This sample has 80,000 or so clones, with more than 75% found just once. Sequenced input: peripheral blood. The source of these receptors is a man aged 55 to 70 with acute or convalescent COVID-19. Each CDR3 is given with its conserved first and last residue. Each record gives: D gene, V gene, clone size, J gene, CDR3 protein, CDR3 DNA. D genes are given only for firm matches. A clone size is listed for some rows: how often the clone was seen (once, few, many), or a class if it is expanded.

TRBD2	TRBV7-3	NA	TRBJ2-2	CASSSTPGGALRTGELFF	TGTGCCAGCAGCTCAACTCCGGGGGGAGCCCTCAGGACCGGGGAGCTGTTTTTT
TRBD1	TRBV19	few	TRBJ1-5	CASSIVGDRGNQPQHF	TGTGCCAGTAGTATCGTCGGGGACAGGGGGAATCAGCCCCAGCATTTT
TRBD1	TRBV30	NA	TRBJ1-1	CAWSRQGGTYTEAFF	TGTGCCTGGAGTAGGCAGGGGGGCACCTACACTGAAGCTTTCTTT
NA	TRBV30	NA	TRBJ1-5	CAWSTGLWSNQPQHF	TGTGCCTGGAGTACGGGGTTGTGGAGCAATCAGCCCCAGCATTTT
NA	TRBV28	few	TRBJ1-4	CASSLPQGDEKLFF	TGTGCCAGCAGTTTGCCACAGGGAGATGAAAAACTGTTTTTT
NA	TRBV25-1	NA	TRBJ1-2	CASSARAPYGYTF	TGTGCCAGCAGTGCTAGAGCTCCCTATGGCTACACCTTC
NA	TRBV28	NA	TRBJ2-5	CASSKSLAEETQYF	TGTGCCAGCAGTAAATCATTAGCGGAAGAGACCCAGTACTTC
NA	TRBV9	NA	TRBJ2-2	CASSVQMTNTGELFF	TGTGCCAGCAGCGTACAAATGACAAACACCGGGGAGCTGTTTTTT
NA	TRBV7-2	NA	TRBJ1-2	CATLPAGPVYGYTF	TGTGCCACTCTTCCGGCGGGACCTGTCTATGGCTACACCTTC
NA	TRBV7-9	NA	TRBJ1-4	CASSLIGRFEKLFF	TGTGCCAGCAGCTTGATTGGTAGATTCGAAAAACTGTTTTTT
TRBD1	TRBV5-1	few	TRBJ1-4	CASSLSGQGPGEKLFF	TGCGCCAGCAGCTTGAGCGGACAGGGGCCGGGTGAAAAACTGTTTTTT
NA	TRBV2	NA	TRBJ1-1	CASSTVSSMNTEAFF	TGTGCCAGCAGCACAGTCTCGTCCATGAACACTGAAGCTTTCTTT
NA	TRBV9	NA	TRBJ2-3	CASSSTSLSLHREDTQYF	TGTGCCAGCAGCTCCACTTCCTTAAGCCTCCACCGTGAGGATACGCAGTATTTT
TRBD2	TRBV7-2	NA	TRBJ2-1	CASRSGTSSYNEQFF	TGTGCCAGCAGATCCGGGACTAGCAGCTACAATGAGCAGTTCTTC
TRBD2	TRBV3-1/TRBV3-2	NA	TRBJ2-1	CASSQLAGLPYNEQFF	TGTGCCAGCAGCCAACTAGCGGGGCTTCCATACAATGAGCAGTTCTTC
TRBD1	TRBV6-5	NA	TRBJ2-5	CASRAGGLETQYF	TGTGCCAGCAGAGCAGGGGGATTGGAGACCCAGTACTTC
NA	TRBV6-5	few	TRBJ2-7	CASSYVASLTYEQYF	TGTGCCAGCAGTTACGTGGCATCCCTCACCTACGAGCAGTACTTC
TRBD1	TRBV19	NA	TRBJ1-3	CASSIDGDSSGNTIYF	TGTGCCAGTAGTATAGACGGGGACAGCTCTGGAAACACCATATATTTT
NA	TRBV4-3	NA	TRBJ2-1	CASSQAAIGGEEQFF	TGCGCCAGCAGCCAAGCAGCAATAGGTGGGGAGGAGCAGTTCTTC
NA	TRBV7-2	NA	TRBJ1-1	CASSRAGGLGTEAFF	TGTGCCAGCAGTCGTGCGGGGGGATTAGGCACTGAAGCTTTCTTT
NA	TRBV29-1	NA	TRBJ2-3	CSVSPGTDTQYF	TGCAGCGTTTCCCCGGGTACAGATACGCAGTATTTT
NA	TRBV7-2	NA	TRBJ1-1	CASSSLAEPRAEAFF	TGTGCCAGCAGCTCGCTGGCGGAGCCGAGGGCTGAAGCTTTCTTT
NA	TRBV28	NA	TRBJ2-6	CASSRSGFSGANVLTF	TGTGCCAGCAGCCGATCAGGTTTCTCTGGGGCCAACGTCCTGACTTTC
TRBD1	TRBV11-2	NA	TRBJ1-3	CASSPTGISGNTIYF	TGTGCCAGCAGCCCGACAGGGATCTCTGGAAACACCATATATTTT
NA	TRBV18	NA	TRBJ2-5	CASSPKSGQQETQYF	TGTGCCAGCTCACCAAAGTCGGGACAACAAGAGACCCAGTACTTC
TRBD1	TRBV28	NA	TRBJ1-1	CASSAPLTGVAFF	TGTGCCAGCAGTGCCCCCCTAACAGGGGTTGCTTTCTTT
NA	TRBV6-6	NA	TRBJ1-4	CASRSDEKLFF	TGTGCCAGCAGATCTGATGAAAAACTGTTTTTT
NA	TRBV5-1	NA	TRBJ1-2	CASRNRDTNYGYTF	TGCGCCAGCAGAAACCGGGACACTAACTATGGCTACACCTTC
TRBD2	TRBV11-2	once	TRBJ2-2	CASRAGGWTGELFF	TGTGCCAGCCGGGCGGGGGGTTGGACCGGGGAGCTGTTTTTT